These T cell receptor beta chains were read from a single sample in a study of metastatic and nonmetastatic thyroid tumors. TCRdb reprocessed the PCR reads via MiXCR. Counted here are some 22,000 clones, about 24% occurring once; the ten biggest clones make up about 12%. Material: tumor tissue. These receptors were taken from a male donor with papillary thyroid cancer or a benign thyroid nodule (not recorded which). Some clones in this sample may be carry-over from other donors' samples. Both conserved end residues are part of each CDR3. The D gene is left open where the match is weak. The size field is filled for only some rows; it gives once, few, many or a size class.

v_call	clone_size	d_call	j_call	cdr3_nt	cdr3_aa
TRBV20-1	many	TRBD1	TRBJ2-3	TGCAGTGCCCCCCGGACAGGGAGACCAGATACGCAGTATTTT	CSAPRTGRPDTQYF
TRBV11-2	once	.	TRBJ2-1	TGTGTCAGCAGCTTAGAACCGGGGGCGGCAAGAGGGCAGTTCTTC	CVSSLEPGAARGQFF
TRBV4-3	many	TRBD2	TRBJ2-7	TGCGCCAGCAGCCATGGAGCGGGAGCATCCTACGAGCAGTACTTC	CASSHGAGASYEQYF
TRBV5-1	many	.	TRBJ2-5	TGCGCCAGCAGCCCGGGACGGGGGGCGCAAGAGACCCAGTACTTC	CASSPGRGAQETQYF
TRBV9	many	.	TRBJ1-2	TGTGCCAGCAGCGTAGGGGGTTCTAACTATGGCTACACCTTC	CASSVGGSNYGYTF
TRBV7-8	many	TRBD2	TRBJ2-6	TGTGCCAGCAGCTTACAGGGACTAGACCTCTCTGGGGCCAACGTCCTGACTTTC	CASSLQGLDLSGANVLTF
TRBV12-3/TRBV12-4	many	.	TRBJ2-2	TGTGCCAGCAGTCGGGGCGGGGATGCCGGGGAGCTGTTTTTT	CASSRGGDAGELFF
TRBV6-1	many	TRBD2	TRBJ2-7	TGTGCCAGCAGGGGTGGACTAGCGGGAGCAACCTACGAGCAGTACTTC	CASRGGLAGATYEQYF
TRBV15	.	.	TRBJ1-1	TGTGCCACCAGCAGTGCCAGCTCGGTCAGAAAAGGTGAAGCTTTCTTT	CATSSASSVRKGEAFF
TRBV28	medium-sized	TRBD1	TRBJ2-7	TGTGCCAGCAGTTGGACAGGCGGAGAGCAGTACTTC	CASSWTGGEQYF
TRBV19	few	.	TRBJ2-7	TGTGCCAGTAGTCGGTACGGGGAGGACCCCCTCGAGCAGTACTTC	CASSRYGEDPLEQYF
TRBV12-3/TRBV12-4	medium-sized	TRBD1	TRBJ2-7	TGTGCCAGCAGACGGGGACAGGGTCAAGTTGTGTACTTC	CASRRGQGQVVYF
TRBV6-6	many	TRBD2	TRBJ2-5	TGTGCCAGCAGTTATCCCCGGACTAGCGGGAGGGCCAGTAAGGAGACCCAGTACTTC	CASSYPRTSGRASKETQYF
TRBV6-1	medium-sized	.	TRBJ1-6	TGTGCCAGCAGTTCGGGACGGATGAATTCACCCCTCCACTTT	CASSSGRMNSPLHF
TRBV3-1	few	.	TRBJ1-5	TGTACCAGCAGCCACGGAATACGAGACGGGGGGAACAATCAGCCCCAGCATTTT	CTSSHGIRDGGNNQPQHF
TRBV20-1	many	.	TRBJ1-1	TGCAGTGGGGGGAGTTTGGGCACTGAAGCTTTCTTT	CSGGSLGTEAFF
TRBV15	.	TRBD2	TRBJ2-1	TGTGCCACCAGCAGGCTCCGGGACTACTCCTACAATGATCAGTTCTTC	CATSRLRDYSYNDQFF
TRBV9	.	TRBD2	TRBJ2-3	TGTGCCAGCAGCGTAGATAGCGGGGGGGCCGGAGATACGCAGTATTTT	CASSVDSGGAGDTQYF
TRBV11-1	many	TRBD2	TRBJ2-1	TGTGCCAGCAGCCCCGGGACTAGCGATGAGCAGTTCTTC	CASSPGTSDEQFF
TRBV19	many	TRBD1	TRBJ2-3	TGTGCCAGTAGTATAGCGGGTAGGGGGACAGGGTTGACAGATACGCAGTATTTT	CASSIAGRGTGLTDTQYF
TRBV20-1	.	TRBD1	TRBJ1-5	TGCAGTGCTAGAGCCCCGACAGGGTTGGGCAATCAGCCCCAGCATTTT	CSARAPTGLGNQPQHF
TRBV15	few	.	TRBJ1-5	TGTGCCACCAGCACTATTGGTCAGCCCCGACATTTT	CATSTIGQPRHF
TRBV20-1	medium-sized	.	TRBJ2-7	TGCAGTGCTAGAGAAGGTCGGGGCCTCGCCTACGAGCAGTACTTC	CSAREGRGLAYEQYF
TRBV3-1	many	TRBD2	TRBJ2-1	TGTGCCAGCAGCCAAAGCGGGAGGGATGATGAGCAGTTCTTC	CASSQSGRDDEQFF
TRBV3-1	many	.	TRBJ1-5	TGTGCCAGCAGTGCGACGGGGAATCAGCCCCAGCATTTT	CASSATGNQPQHF
TRBV24-1	.	.	TRBJ2-7	TGTGCCACCAGTGACCCTGGGTCCTACGAGCAGTACTTC	CATSDPGSYEQYF
TRBV27	many	TRBD1	TRBJ2-2	TGTGCCAGCAGGCTCCAGGGGGCCGGGGAGCTGTTTTTT	CASRLQGAGELFF
TRBV4-3	many	.	TRBJ1-2	TGCGCCAGCAGCCAAATAAGGGGTACTGGCTACACCTTC	CASSQIRGTGYTF
TRBV6-1	many	TRBD1	TRBJ1-5	TGTGCCAGCAGTGAGCTGCCAGGGGGCGGCAATCAGCCCCAGCATTTT	CASSELPGGGNQPQHF